The clone carrying this TCR beta chain was seen more than once but under ten times. The target antigen is unknown. TCRdb re-analysed the reads in MiXCR, keeping a single row per CDR3 protein. The repertoire holds roughly 800,000 distinct CDR3 sequences, just under 30% seen once, with around 13% in the top ten. This record belongs to a study of T cell repertoires in cytomegalovirus infection. The CDR3 runs to 15 residues. Trimming pared 3 bases from V and 6 bases from J, leaving 17 bases between. CDR1 MDHEN and CDR2 SYDVKM come from the germline V gene. The sample here was cultured CD8+ T cells from PBMCs, taken from culture after CMV antigen stimulation. The chain recombines TRBV28 with TRBJ1-1; possibly TRBD1 for D (6 bases). The clonotype was recovered from a human donor in good health (CMV status not recorded). Some clones in this sample may be carry-over from other donors' samples. As DNA, the CDR3 is TGTGCCAGCAGTTTCCGAGGCATCGGGGGCTCTGAAGCTTTCTTT. It yields the protein CASSFRGIGGSEAFF.